This T cell receptor beta chain was observed in a study of T cell responses to AZD1222 COVID-19 vaccine. Across the study: Pooled in the analysis were second doses at about 4 or about 12 weeks. Overall study results and limits: Along spike, vaccine-associated CD4 TCRs were found throughout, with dominance at 160-218 and 743-854. Reportedly, nearly half of unique spike TCRs recognized epitopes outside B.1.351/B.1.1.7 mutations. Elevations in Spike-specific TCR breadth and depth followed administration of two AZD1222 doses.

On this clone: Its antigen is undetermined.

The data were produced by immunoSEQ multiplex PCR, yet TCRdb's version contains in-frame clones alone and is incomplete. The sample has 140,000 or so clones, roughly 92% seen once. The CDR3 is 17 amino acids. The germline CDR1 and CDR2 sequences are SGHRS and YFSETQ. V dropped 0 bases and J dropped 0 bases, with 13 bases sitting between them. The chain is built from TRBV5-1 and TRBJ1-3, with TRBD1 as a possible D gene (5 bases). Source: peripheral blood, taken on day 0 of AZD1222 vaccination. The receptor was derived from an adult in good health. CDR3 nucleotide sequence: TGCGCCAGCAGCTTGGTGGTGGGACCTCGCTCTGGAAACACCATATATTTT. Protein: CASSLVVGPRSGNTIYF.